This T cell receptor beta chain was obtained from a study of blood T cell repertoires in COVID-19. Using immunoSEQ multiplex PCR, the repertoire was profiled, and TCRdb retains in-frame clones only, with some absent. There are approximately 130,000 clones in the sample; around 87% occur only once, and 2% to 2.5% lies in the top ten. The CDR3 extends over 15 amino acids. The germline V gene encodes CDR1 SGHTA and CDR2 FQGNSA. Trimming took 1 base from V and 8 from J; bases not matched to a gene: 6. The chain employs TRBV7-2 and TRBJ2-1; 9 nucleotides align to TRBD2. This clonotype was sampled from a man aged 45 to 65 with active COVID-19. Specimen: peripheral blood. In DNA, the CDR3 is TGTGCCAGCAGCTTAGATAGCGGGGGTACGGATGAGCAGTTCTTC. Translated: CASSLDSGGTDEQFF.